This T cell receptor beta chain was captured by sequencing in a study of T cells in localized non-small cell lung cancer. In regard to this clone: Its antigen is undetermined.

The length of the CDR3 is 15 residues. The V segment lost 0 bases and the J segment 3 bases; nucleotides outside the gene matches: 4. Germline-derived CDR1 and CDR2 are KGHSH and LQKENI. Points from the study as a whole: Overall survival was longer when the density of T cells in the blood was higher. Sequencing, confined to only one tumor region, leaves heterogeneity possible. Uninvolved adjacent lung showed the highest T cell clonality, exceeding tumor. Out of the top 100 tumor clones, a median 57 were seen in adjacent lung.

Some clones are missing from TCRdb's copy, which holds only in-frame ones; the method was immunoSEQ multiplex PCR. Among about 3,700 clones, around 23% were seen once, and the ten largest hold about 9.1%. The clonotype was recovered from a woman aged 40 to 75 with stage I lung adenocarcinoma. The starting material was lung tumor tissue, obtained before any cancer treatment. The chain has TRBV18 and TRBJ1-2; 7 bases are shared with TRBD1. Here the CDR3 reads CASSPPGQRDYGYTF. The CDR3 nucleotides are TGTGCCAGCTCACCACCGGGACAGAGGGACTATGGCTACACCTTC. The complete variable domain, with remaining parts taken from reference TRBV18 and TRBJ1-2, reads NAGVMQNPRHLVRRRGQEARLRCSPMKGHSHVYWYRQLPEEGLKFMVYLQKENIIDESGMPKERFSAEFPKEGPSILRIQQVVRGDSAAYFCASSPPGQRDYGYTFGSGTRLTVV.